This record looks at one T cell receptor (beta chain) sequence and its context. Its antigen is unknown. TCRdb redid the calling of the reads with MiXCR, one entry per CDR3 protein. The sample includes more than 200,000 distinct CDR3 sequences, approximately 9.2% seen only once; the top ten take about 14%. This entry comes from a study of T cell repertoires in cytomegalovirus infection. At the level of the study: Indicated by public TCR beta signatures were CMV infection and matching HLA type.

General study results and limits: The cumulative frequency of public TCR beta families identified carriers of CMV plus the relevant HLA. Ex vivo responses were dominated by HLA-C-restricted CMV-specific TCR beta clonotypes.

V lost 6 bases to trimming and J lost 6 bases, with 15 bases between them. This CDR3 is 13 amino acids long. Germline V gene data show CDR1 as LNHDA and CDR2 as SQIVND (reference sequence). This rearrangement joins TRBV19 to TRBJ2-7; a possible D gene is TRBD2 (6 bases). The TCR comes from a human donor in good health (CMV status not recorded). Some clones in this sample may be carry-over from other donors' samples. The sequenced sample consisted of PBMCs. As DNA, the CDR3 is TGTGCCAGTAGACCCCGGGAGTCGACCGAGCAGTACTTC. Encoded protein: CASRPRESTEQYF. Using reference TRBV19 and TRBJ2-7 for the parts outside the CDR3, the full variable domain is DGGITQSPKYLFRKEGQNVTLSCEQNLNHDAMYWYRQDPGQGLRLIYYSQIVNDFQKGDIAEGYSVSREKKESFPLTVTSAQKNPTAFYLCASRPRESTEQYFGPGTRLTVT.